This TCR beta chain comes out of a study of blood T cell repertoires in COVID-19. Turning to the study itself: The cDNA or gDNA used as material had been derived from T cells, B-cell-depleted T cells, or PBMCs.

CDR3 length equals 15 residues. Trimming cost V 4 bases and J 2 bases; bases outside gene matches: 6. Germline CDR1 reads SGHNT; CDR2 reads YYREEE (reference sequence). Produced via immunoSEQ multiplex PCR; TCRdb's table is partial and in-frame only. The table lists 300,000 to 450,000 clones, around 91% of them singletons. Sequencing was carried out using PBMCs or T cells enriched from blood (not recorded which). The J gene is TRBJ1-3, the V gene TRBV5-4; 7 bases fit TRBD1. The TCR originated in a man aged 18-30 years who had recovered from COVID-19. CDR3 amino acids: CASSTPGTAGNTIYF. The CDR3 DNA follows: TGTGCCAGCAGCACCCCCGGGACAGCTGGAAACACCATATATTTT.